These 10 T cell receptor beta chains came from one sample sequenced in a study of T-cell memory formation after mild COVID-19. MiXCR, applied by TCRdb to the 5' RACE reads, yields one record per CDR3 protein. The table shows some 64,000 distinct CDR3 sequences, with about a tenth occurring only once. Sequencing input: PBMCs or a T cell subset sorted from them (not recorded which). The receptors originated from a man aged 18 to 29 who had mild COVID-19 (a few samples of this study predate the infection). Cell type and time point are not known.

The CDR3: CASSLDLGLRWLEQFF. CDR3 nucleotide sequence: TGTGCCAGCAGCTTAGATTTGGGACTGCGATGGTTGGAGCAGTTCTTC. The chain carries TRBV5-5 and TRBJ2-1; tentatively, D is TRBD2 (6 bases). The CDR3 has 16 residues. CDR1 and CDR2 from the germline V gene are SGHKS and YYEKEE (reference sequence). The V end was cut by 2 bases, the J end by 10 bases, with 22 bases between.

The V call is TRBV11-2, the J call TRBJ2-3; 8 bases are shared with TRBD1. With V trimmed by 0 bases and J by 5 bases, 7 bases remained unmatched. The CDR3 is 16 amino acids. Germline CDR1 SGHAT, CDR2 FQNNGV. The CDR3 bases are TGTGCCAGCAGCTTAGAGAGGACAGGGTTTGGAGATACGCAGTATTTT. Encoded protein: CASSLERTGFGDTQYF.

The V call is TRBV12-3 or TRBV12-4, the J call TRBJ1-5; possible D gene TRBD1, 6 bases. The CDR3 totals 13 residues. Deletions cut 11 bases from V and 4 bases from J, with 15 bases between. The CDR3 protein is CARLRGLNQPQHF. DNA for the CDR3: TGTGCCCGCCTTAGGGGGTTGAATCAGCCCCAGCATTTT.

This clonotype was counted only a few times. V and J are TRBV11-1 and TRBJ2-1, with 9 bases identical to TRBD2. CDR1 is SGHAT, CDR2 FQDESV, per germline (reference sequence). The CDR3 consists of 16 residues. The V segment lost 3 bases and the J segment 5 bases; nucleotides outside the gene matches: 8. The CDR3 region has the DNA TGTGCCAGCAGCTTTCTTGCCGGGACTAGCAACAATGAGCAGTTCTTC. Translation gives CASSFLAGTSNNEQFF.

A few counts support this clonotype. The rearrangement links TRBV20-1 to TRBJ2-5; D is ambiguous. Germline assignment: CDR1 DFQATT and CDR2 SNEGSKA (reference sequence). The CDR3 covers 13 residues. V lost 3 bases to trimming and J lost 1 base, with 9 bases between them. The chain's CDR3 is CSARTPLQETQYF. The CDR3 nucleotides are TGCAGTGCTAGGACGCCTCTCCAAGAGACCCAGTACTTC.

This clonotype was seen repeatedly, ten times or more. The chain employs TRBV5-1 and TRBJ2-7, with no clear D. The CDR3 extends over 16 amino acids. Germline V gene data show CDR1 as SGHRS and CDR2 as YFSETQ. V lost 0 bases and J 6 bases, leaving 19 bases between the germline ends. The CDR3 sequence is CASSLGLGRMGSEQYF. CDR3 nucleotide sequence: TGCGCCAGCAGCTTGGGACTCGGACGGATGGGGTCCGAGCAGTACTTC.

This clonotype was recorded a few times. The chain recombines TRBV5-6 with TRBJ1-1; maybe TRBD1 (6 bases). Between the trimmed V and J ends, which lost 5 bases and 1 base, there was a span of 15 bases. CDR1 and CDR2 (germline): SGHDT, YYEEEE. This CDR3 spans 15 amino acids. CDR3 sequence: CASREGVGSNTEAFF. For the CDR3, the DNA is TGTGCCAGCAGGGAGGGGGTTGGGTCGAACACTGAAGCTTTCTTT.

This clonotype was recorded at least ten times. This chain joins TRBV29-1 and TRBJ2-3; the match to TRBD1 covers 9 bases. The V gene end was trimmed by 3 bases and the J gene end by 5 bases; junction bases not matched to a gene: 9. Germline values: CDR1 SQVTM, CDR2 ANQGSEA. This CDR3 spans 15 amino acids. The CDR3 DNA reads as TGCAGCGTTGATGCGGACAGGGGAAGTGAAGATACGCAGTATTTT. This sequence encodes CSVDADRGSEDTQYF.

The chain links TRBV7-6 to TRBJ1-5; unclear D gene. Germline V gives CDR1 SGHVS, CDR2 FNYEAQ. This CDR3 has 14 amino acids. Trimming stripped 5 bases from V and 1 base from J, with 9 bases between. The CDR3 here is CASSPYGSNQPQHF. The CDR3 DNA is TGTGCCAGCAGCCCGTATGGGAGCAATCAGCCCCAGCATTTT.

The chain links TRBV27 to TRBJ2-5; TRBD2 is a possible D gene (6 bases). From germline, CDR1 is MNHEY and CDR2 SMNVEV (reference sequence). The V end lost 10 bases, the J end lost 7 bases, and 16 bases lay between the germline ends. This CDR3 comprises 12 residues. Written as DNA, the CDR3 is TGTGCCACCAGGGAGGTAGTCGGGACCCAGTACTTC. Protein sequence: CATREVVGTQYF.